The following is a T cell receptor (beta chain) sequence with its context. The sample comes from a study of OX40 agonist ivuxolimab in advanced cancers. Exclusion of a patient followed from autoimmune disease history or systemic immunosuppression. Blood specimens came from baseline, cycle 4 day 1, and cycle 7 day 1. Generated by immunoSEQ multiplex PCR, the TCRdb table keeps only in-frame clones and is missing some. In the table there are 60,000 to 70,000 clones, about 80% of which are singletons. Germline V lookup: CDR1 MDHEN, CDR2 SYDVKM. The CDR3 extends over 15 amino acids. The junction had 3 bases not matched to a gene; V was cut back by 2 bases and J by 2 bases.

Source: CD4+ or CD8+ T cells sorted from blood, taken in a trial of the OX40 agonist ivuxolimab. This receptor was identified in an adult with an advanced solid tumor such as melanoma, head and neck, liver or kidney cancer. This chain connects TRBV28 to TRBJ2-5, with 9 bases that match TRBD2. The CDR3 coding sequence is TGTGCCAGCAGTTTAATAGCGGGGGTTCAAGAGACCCAGTACTTC. Its translation is CASSLIAGVQETQYF.